The rows below give T cell receptor beta chains drawn from one sample of a study of shared clonotypes between healthy human individuals. The repertoire was sequenced with immunoSEQ multiplex PCR; TCRdb's copy has only in-frame clones and lacks some. The sample includes some 2.3 million clones, 85% to 95% of them seen just once. Source material: naive CD4+ T cells from PBMCs. These receptor sequences come from a man in his late teens or twenties in good health. Some clones in this sample may be carry-over from other donors' samples. Both conserved end residues are part of each CDR3. D genes are given only for firm matches. Where a row states a size, it is once, few, many or the class of an expanded clone; other rows omit it.

j_call: TRBJ1-5
v_call: TRBV6-1
clone_size: .
d_call: .
cdr3_nt: TGTGCCAGCAGTGCCGGGACAATTAGCAATCAGCCCCAGCATTTT
cdr3_aa: CASSAGTISNQPQHF

j_call: TRBJ1-1
v_call: TRBV7-9
clone_size: .
d_call: .
cdr3_nt: TGTGCCAGCAGCTCTCCGACCCGGATGAACACTGAAGCTTTCTTT
cdr3_aa: CASSSPTRMNTEAFF

j_call: TRBJ1-2
v_call: TRBV4-1
clone_size: .
d_call: TRBD1
cdr3_nt: TGCGCCAGCAGTTGGGACAGGAACTATGGCTACACCTTC
cdr3_aa: CASSWDRNYGYTF

j_call: TRBJ1-2
v_call: TRBV18
clone_size: .
d_call: .
cdr3_nt: TGTGCCAGCTCACCACAGGGAGGGGATGGCTACACCTTC
cdr3_aa: CASSPQGGDGYTF

j_call: TRBJ2-5
v_call: TRBV6-1
clone_size: .
d_call: .
cdr3_nt: TGTGCCAGCAGCGCCCGGAGTGGGGGCGTGGAGACCCAGTACTTC
cdr3_aa: CASSARSGGVETQYF

j_call: TRBJ2-2
v_call: TRBV7-3
clone_size: .
d_call: TRBD2
cdr3_nt: TGTGCCAGCAGCTTAAACTCAGCGGGAGGATCCGGGGAGCTGTTTTTT
cdr3_aa: CASSLNSAGGSGELFF

j_call: TRBJ2-3
v_call: TRBV21-1
clone_size: .
d_call: .
cdr3_nt: TGTGCCAGCAGCTTCCAGAGCGGGGACGGATTTGCAGATACGCAGTATTTT
cdr3_aa: CASSFQSGDGFADTQYF

j_call: TRBJ2-7
v_call: TRBV5-6
clone_size: .
d_call: .
cdr3_nt: TGTGCCAGCAGGCGGAGGGGGCAGGACTACGAGCAGTACTTC
cdr3_aa: CASRRRGQDYEQYF

j_call: TRBJ1-1
v_call: TRBV5-1
clone_size: .
d_call: .
cdr3_nt: TGCGCCAGCAGCCCGCGGGGTCAGTTGAACACTGAAGCTTTCTTT
cdr3_aa: CASSPRGQLNTEAFF

j_call: TRBJ1-1
v_call: TRBV10-3
clone_size: .
d_call: .
cdr3_nt: TGTGCCATCAGTGAAAGAGTACAGAACACTGAAGCTTTCTTT
cdr3_aa: CAISERVQNTEAFF

j_call: TRBJ2-7
v_call: TRBV5-1
clone_size: .
d_call: TRBD2
cdr3_nt: TGCGCCAGCAGCTTCGGACTAGCGGATTCCTACGAGCAGTACTTC
cdr3_aa: CASSFGLADSYEQYF

j_call: TRBJ1-4
v_call: TRBV2
clone_size: .
d_call: .
cdr3_nt: TGTGCCAGCAGTGGGACAGCGAATGAAAAACTGTTTTTT
cdr3_aa: CASSGTANEKLFF

j_call: TRBJ2-3
v_call: TRBV4-1
clone_size: .
d_call: .
cdr3_nt: TGCGCCAGCAGCCGTGAAAGAGATACGCAGTATTTT
cdr3_aa: CASSRERDTQYF

j_call: TRBJ2-3
v_call: TRBV12-5
clone_size: .
d_call: TRBD2
cdr3_nt: TGTGCTAGTGGTTTGGCTAGCGGAGATACGCAGTATTTT
cdr3_aa: CASGLASGDTQYF

j_call: TRBJ2-7
v_call: TRBV18
clone_size: .
d_call: .
cdr3_nt: TGTGCCAGCTCACCACGTGGTCGGAATGCCACCTACGAGCAGTACTTC
cdr3_aa: CASSPRGRNATYEQYF

j_call: TRBJ1-4
v_call: TRBV29-1
clone_size: .
d_call: .
cdr3_nt: TGCAGCGTTGATGAGAATGAAAAACTGTTTTTT
cdr3_aa: CSVDENEKLFF

j_call: TRBJ2-3
v_call: TRBV5-6
clone_size: .
d_call: TRBD2
cdr3_nt: TGTGCCAGCAGCTTCCCTACTAGCGGCACAGATACGCAGTATTTT
cdr3_aa: CASSFPTSGTDTQYF

j_call: TRBJ2-1
v_call: TRBV7-2
clone_size: .
d_call: .
cdr3_nt: TGTGCCAGCAGCCCAGTGGGTCTATATGAGCAGTTCTTC
cdr3_aa: CASSPVGLYEQFF

j_call: TRBJ1-5
v_call: TRBV2
clone_size: once
d_call: .
cdr3_nt: TGTGCCAGCAGAGGGGAGGGGCAGCCCCAGCATTTT
cdr3_aa: CASRGEGQPQHF

j_call: TRBJ1-5
v_call: TRBV2
clone_size: once
d_call: TRBD1
cdr3_nt: TGTGCCAGCAGTGGTATAGGACAGGGAAACCAGCCCCAGCATTTT
cdr3_aa: CASSGIGQGNQPQHF

j_call: TRBJ2-5
v_call: TRBV9
clone_size: .
d_call: TRBD2
cdr3_nt: TGTGCCAGCAGCGTGGGACTAGCGGGCGGTGGGGCCCAGTACTTC
cdr3_aa: CASSVGLAGGGAQYF

j_call: TRBJ1-5
v_call: TRBV2
clone_size: .
d_call: TRBD1
cdr3_nt: TGTGCCAGCAGAAGGGACAGGGGGGATCAGCCCCAGCATTTT
cdr3_aa: CASRRDRGDQPQHF

j_call: TRBJ2-2
v_call: TRBV7-9
clone_size: .
d_call: .
cdr3_nt: TGTGCCAGCAGCTTAGAGTACGCTAACACCGGGGAGCTGTTTTTT
cdr3_aa: CASSLEYANTGELFF

j_call: TRBJ2-5
v_call: TRBV10-3
clone_size: .
d_call: .
cdr3_nt: TGTGCCATCAGTTCCCAGGGTGGAGAGACCCAGTACTTC
cdr3_aa: CAISSQGGETQYF

j_call: TRBJ1-2
v_call: TRBV5-6
clone_size: once
d_call: .
cdr3_nt: TGTGCCAGCAGTTCAGGGACTGATGGCTACACCTTC
cdr3_aa: CASSSGTDGYTF

j_call: TRBJ1-2
v_call: TRBV9
clone_size: .
d_call: .
cdr3_nt: TGTGCCAGCAGCGTGTCAGACGTAAACTATGGCTACACCTTC
cdr3_aa: CASSVSDVNYGYTF

j_call: TRBJ1-2
v_call: TRBV10-3
clone_size: once
d_call: .
cdr3_nt: TGTGCCATCAGGATTCCACAGGGACGCTACACCTTC
cdr3_aa: CAIRIPQGRYTF

j_call: TRBJ2-1
v_call: TRBV5-1
clone_size: .
d_call: TRBD2
cdr3_nt: TGCGCCAGCAGCTGGGGACTAGCGGGAGGGCGGTACAATGAGCAGTTCTTC
cdr3_aa: CASSWGLAGGRYNEQFF

j_call: TRBJ2-7
v_call: TRBV28
clone_size: .
d_call: .
cdr3_nt: TGTGCCAGCAGTTTTGGGACGGGGAGCTGGGGGGAGCAGTACTTC
cdr3_aa: CASSFGTGSWGEQYF

j_call: TRBJ2-1
v_call: TRBV4-1
clone_size: .
d_call: TRBD2
cdr3_nt: TGCGCCAGCAGCCAAGTGCGGGAGGGGGCGGCACTAAGACAGTTCTTC
cdr3_aa: CASSQVREGAALRQFF

j_call: TRBJ2-7
v_call: TRBV10-1
clone_size: .
d_call: .
cdr3_nt: TGCGCCAGCAGTTCTATAAGTCGGGGCGAGCAGTACTTC
cdr3_aa: CASSSISRGEQYF

j_call: TRBJ1-1
v_call: TRBV30
clone_size: few
d_call: .
cdr3_nt: TGTGCCTGGAGTGTCCACCCCGCAAGTGAAGCTTTCTTT
cdr3_aa: CAWSVHPASEAFF

j_call: TRBJ1-1
v_call: TRBV28
clone_size: .
d_call: .
cdr3_nt: TGTGCCAGCAGTTTACGGGACTACACTGAAGCTTTCTTT
cdr3_aa: CASSLRDYTEAFF

j_call: TRBJ2-2
v_call: TRBV18
clone_size: .
d_call: .
cdr3_nt: TGTGCCAGCTCACCACAGGGCTTGGCCGGGGAGCTGTTTTTT
cdr3_aa: CASSPQGLAGELFF

j_call: TRBJ1-2
v_call: TRBV6-1
clone_size: .
d_call: TRBD1
cdr3_nt: TGTGCCAGCACCTCCGGGACAGACTATGGCTACACCTTC
cdr3_aa: CASTSGTDYGYTF

j_call: TRBJ1-5
v_call: TRBV18
clone_size: .
d_call: TRBD1
cdr3_nt: TGTGCCAGCTCACCACAAGGACAGGGGGCAGGACAGCCCCAGCATTTT
cdr3_aa: CASSPQGQGAGQPQHF

j_call: TRBJ2-7
v_call: TRBV19
clone_size: .
d_call: TRBD2
cdr3_nt: TGTGCCAGTAGTTCCCGGACTAGCGGGTCCAAGCAGTACTTC
cdr3_aa: CASSSRTSGSKQYF

j_call: TRBJ2-2
v_call: TRBV30
clone_size: .
d_call: .
cdr3_nt: TGTGCCTCCTCCCCAGGAAACTTGAACACCGGGGAGCTGTTTTTT
cdr3_aa: CASSPGNLNTGELFF

j_call: TRBJ1-2
v_call: TRBV7-9
clone_size: .
d_call: .
cdr3_nt: TGTGCCAGCACATGGCAGGACCGGAACTATGGCTACACCTTC
cdr3_aa: CASTWQDRNYGYTF

j_call: TRBJ2-4
v_call: TRBV12-5
clone_size: .
d_call: .
cdr3_nt: TGTGCTAGTGCCCAACAGTCCACTGAAAACATTCAGTACTTC
cdr3_aa: CASAQQSTENIQYF

j_call: TRBJ1-2
v_call: TRBV28
clone_size: .
d_call: .
cdr3_nt: TGTGCCAGCAGTCCTGACAACTACTATGGCTACACCTTC
cdr3_aa: CASSPDNYYGYTF

j_call: TRBJ2-5
v_call: TRBV7-9
clone_size: .
d_call: .
cdr3_nt: TGTGCCAGCAGCTTGAGCGGGCAAGAGACCCAGTACTTC
cdr3_aa: CASSLSGQETQYF

j_call: TRBJ2-5
v_call: TRBV5-4
clone_size: .
d_call: .
cdr3_nt: TGTGCCAGCAGCTTGGGCGCGGGAACCGAAGAGACCCAGTACTTC
cdr3_aa: CASSLGAGTEETQYF

j_call: TRBJ1-4
v_call: TRBV11-2
clone_size: once
d_call: .
cdr3_nt: TGTGCCAGCAGCTCCCTAGCCTCACCGGGATGTAAAAATGAAAAACTGTTTTTT
cdr3_aa: CASSSLASPGCKNEKLFF

j_call: TRBJ2-3
v_call: TRBV10-3
clone_size: .
d_call: TRBD2
cdr3_nt: TGTGCCATCAGAGGACGGGAGGGAGATACGCAGTATTTT
cdr3_aa: CAIRGREGDTQYF

j_call: TRBJ2-7
v_call: TRBV30
clone_size: .
d_call: TRBD2
cdr3_nt: TGTGCCTGGAGTACCAGACTAGCGGGACCACAGTACTTC
cdr3_aa: CAWSTRLAGPQYF

j_call: TRBJ2-1
v_call: TRBV6-6
clone_size: .
d_call: .
cdr3_nt: TGTGCCAGCAGTTACTCGGGTGGGGACAATGAGCAGTTCTTC
cdr3_aa: CASSYSGGDNEQFF

j_call: TRBJ2-3
v_call: TRBV5-1
clone_size: .
d_call: TRBD2
cdr3_nt: TGCGCCAGCAGCTTGGCCGCCTTTGGGCTAGCGGGAGTTCTTGTTACGCAGTATTTT
cdr3_aa: CASSLAAFGLAGVLVTQYF